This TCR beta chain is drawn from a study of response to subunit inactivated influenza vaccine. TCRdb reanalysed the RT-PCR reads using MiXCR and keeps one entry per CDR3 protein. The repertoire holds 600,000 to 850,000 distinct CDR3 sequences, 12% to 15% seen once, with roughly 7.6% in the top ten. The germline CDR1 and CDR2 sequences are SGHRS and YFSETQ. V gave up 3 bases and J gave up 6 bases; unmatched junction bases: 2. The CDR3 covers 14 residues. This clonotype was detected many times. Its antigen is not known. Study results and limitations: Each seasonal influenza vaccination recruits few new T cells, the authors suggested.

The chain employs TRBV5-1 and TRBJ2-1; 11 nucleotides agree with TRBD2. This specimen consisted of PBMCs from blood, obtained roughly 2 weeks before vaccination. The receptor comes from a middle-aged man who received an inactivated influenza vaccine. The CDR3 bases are TGCGCCAGCAGCTCACTAGCGGGAGCCAATGAGCAGTTCTTC. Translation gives CASSSLAGANEQFF. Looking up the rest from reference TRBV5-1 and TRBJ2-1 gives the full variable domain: KAGVTQTPRYLIKTRGQQVTLSCSPISGHRSVSWYQQTPGQGLQFLFEYFSETQRNKGNFPGRFSGRQFSNSRSEMNVSTLELGDSALYLCASSSLAGANEQFFGPGTRLTVL.